The present T cell receptor beta chain was sequenced within a study of patients and donors after allogeneic stem cell transplantation. V lost 10 bases, J lost 8 bases, and 29 bases lay in between. The CDR3 has 16 residues. CDR1 is SNHLY and CDR2 is FYNNEI in the germline V gene. A few counts support this clonotype. TCRdb re-called the RT-PCR reads with MiXCR, one entry per CDR3 protein. Here the sample spans under 200,000 distinct CDR3 sequences, 24% being singletons. The rearrangement joins TRBV2 to TRBJ1-2; D is perhaps TRBD1 (5 bases). Sequencing input: blood, either unsorted or a sorted T cell fraction (not recorded which). This sequence originates from a human donor who was either an allogeneic HSCT recipient or a stem cell or donor lymphocyte infusion donor (not recorded which). It is not recorded whose cells these are; they may come from a transplant donor. The CDR3 spells CATREEEPFPMSGYTF. For the CDR3, the DNA is TGTGCCACCAGGGAGGAAGAACCGTTCCCTATGAGCGGCTACACCTTC.